The text below deals with one TCR beta chain. Its antigen is undetermined. At one end the junction does not follow the germline gene, possibly because of a read error. This entry is derived from a study of blood T cells in healthy people across ages. Findings of the study overall: Shifts in expanded clonotypes may have been confounded by donor CMV status, which was unknown. A strong correlation was found between TCR beta diversity and the percentage of naive T cells. Aged donors had fewer naive CD4+ cells and lower diversity than long-lived donors.

Sample-barcoded 5' priming and a J-beta primer mix drove a second PCR of 7 to 11 cycles. Tags on each cDNA molecule came from a template-switch adaptor with 12 random nucleotides. TCRdb re-analysed the 5' RACE reads in MiXCR, keeping a single row per CDR3 protein. The repertoire holds about 1.6 million distinct CDR3 sequences, with roughly a third as singletons. The CDR3 length is 17 residues. Looked up from germline, CDR1 is MDHEN and CDR2 is SYDVKM. This rearrangement joins TRBV28 to TRBJ2-7, with 12 bases lining up with TRBD2. The sequenced sample consisted of blood. This TCR derives from a woman aged 25 to 39 in good health. The CDR3 sequence: CASSFGLAGNPSYKQYF. The CDR3 nucleotides are TGTGCCAGCAGTTTCGGACTAGCGGGAAATCCCTCCTACAAGCAGTACTTC.